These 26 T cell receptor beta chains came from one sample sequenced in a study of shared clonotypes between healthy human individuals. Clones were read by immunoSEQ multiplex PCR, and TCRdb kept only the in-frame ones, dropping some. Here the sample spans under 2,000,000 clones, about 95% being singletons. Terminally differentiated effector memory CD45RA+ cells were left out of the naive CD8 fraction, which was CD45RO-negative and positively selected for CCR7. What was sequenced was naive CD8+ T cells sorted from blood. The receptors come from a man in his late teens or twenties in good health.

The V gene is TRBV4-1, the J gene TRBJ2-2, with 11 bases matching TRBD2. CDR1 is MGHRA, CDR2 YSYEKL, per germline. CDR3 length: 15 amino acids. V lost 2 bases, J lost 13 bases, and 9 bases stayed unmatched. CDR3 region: CASSQISGGARGLFF. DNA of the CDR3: TGCGCCAGCAGCCAAATTAGCGGGGGGGCAAGAGGGCTGTTTTTT.

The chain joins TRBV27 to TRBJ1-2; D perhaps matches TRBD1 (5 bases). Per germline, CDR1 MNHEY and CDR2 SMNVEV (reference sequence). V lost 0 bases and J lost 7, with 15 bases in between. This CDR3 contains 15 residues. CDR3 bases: TGTGCCAGCAGTTTATCGGGGGAACTTATCGGTGGCTACACCTTC. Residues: CASSLSGELIGGYTF.

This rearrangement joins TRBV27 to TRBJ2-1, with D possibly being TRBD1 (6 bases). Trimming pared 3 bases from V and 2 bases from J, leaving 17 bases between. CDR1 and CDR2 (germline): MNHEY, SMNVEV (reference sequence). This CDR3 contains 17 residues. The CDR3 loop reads CASSFNSFTGTYNEQFF. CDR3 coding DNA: TGTGCCAGCAGTTTTAACTCTTTTACAGGGACCTACAATGAGCAGTTCTTC.

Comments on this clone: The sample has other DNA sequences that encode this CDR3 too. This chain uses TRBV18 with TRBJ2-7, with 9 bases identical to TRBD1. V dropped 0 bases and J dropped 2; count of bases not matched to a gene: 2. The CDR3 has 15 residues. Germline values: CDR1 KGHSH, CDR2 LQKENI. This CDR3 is CASSPPGQGPYEQYF. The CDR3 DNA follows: TGTGCCAGCTCACCACCGGGACAGGGCCCCTACGAGCAGTACTTC.

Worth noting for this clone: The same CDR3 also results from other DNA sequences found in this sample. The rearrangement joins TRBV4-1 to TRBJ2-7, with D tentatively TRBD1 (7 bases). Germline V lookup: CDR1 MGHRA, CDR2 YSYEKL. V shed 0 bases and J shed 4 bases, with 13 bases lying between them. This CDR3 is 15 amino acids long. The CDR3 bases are TGCGCCAGCAGCCAAGATGGAGGGGGCGGGTACGAGCAGTACTTC. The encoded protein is CASSQDGGGGYEQYF.

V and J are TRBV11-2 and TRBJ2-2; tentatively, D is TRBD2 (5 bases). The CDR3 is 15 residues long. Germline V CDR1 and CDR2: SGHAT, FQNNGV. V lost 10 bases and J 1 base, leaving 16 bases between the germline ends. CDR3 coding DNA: TGTGCCACCTTTGGCCCTGGAGGGAACACCGGGGAGCTGTTTTTT. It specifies CATFGPGGNTGELFF.

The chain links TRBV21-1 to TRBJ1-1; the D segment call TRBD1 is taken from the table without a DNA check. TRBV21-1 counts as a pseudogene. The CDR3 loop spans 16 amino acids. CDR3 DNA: TGTGCCAGCAGCCCAGTGTTGGGGGCCATGAACACTGAAGCTTTCTTT. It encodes CASSPVLGAMNTEAFF.

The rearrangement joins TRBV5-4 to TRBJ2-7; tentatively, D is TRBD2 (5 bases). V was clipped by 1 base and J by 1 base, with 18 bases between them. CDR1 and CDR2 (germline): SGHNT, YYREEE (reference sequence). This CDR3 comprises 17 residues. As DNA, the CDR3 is TGTGCCAGCAGCTTGTTCGGAGGCCAGGCTGCTTCCTACGAGCAGTACTTC. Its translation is CASSLFGGQAASYEQYF.

This CDR3 reads CASSEVFTYGYTF. CDR3 sequence (DNA): TGTGCCAGCAGTGAAGTTTTTACCTATGGCTACACCTTC. V usage is TRBV6-1 and J usage is TRBJ1-2; no clear D gene. CDR1 MNHNS and CDR2 SASEGT come from the germline V gene. Trimming removed 1 base at V and 4 bases at J, with 7 bases between. This CDR3 region has 13 residues.

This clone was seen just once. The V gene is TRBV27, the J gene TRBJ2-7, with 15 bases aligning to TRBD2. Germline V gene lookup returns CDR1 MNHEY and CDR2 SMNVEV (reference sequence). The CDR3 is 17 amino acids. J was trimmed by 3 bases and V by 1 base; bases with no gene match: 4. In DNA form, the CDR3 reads TGTGCCAGCAGTTTATTAGGGACTAGCGGGGGGATCTACGAGCAGTACTTC. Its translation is CASSLLGTSGGIYEQYF.

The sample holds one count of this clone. CDR3 amino acids: CASSYTGSSGNTIYF. The CDR3 bases are TGTGCCAGCAGCTATACAGGGAGCTCTGGAAACACCATATATTTT. The chain joins TRBV5-5 to TRBJ1-3; TRBD1 might be the D (6 bases). V was shortened by 3 bases and J by 0 bases, with 10 bases between the two germline ends. The germline CDR1 and CDR2 sequences are SGHKS and YYEKEE (reference sequence). This CDR3 is built from 15 residues.

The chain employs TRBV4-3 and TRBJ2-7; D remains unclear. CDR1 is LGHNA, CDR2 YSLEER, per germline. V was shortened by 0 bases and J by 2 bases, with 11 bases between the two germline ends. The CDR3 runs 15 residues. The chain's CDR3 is CASSQEYVPTYEQYF. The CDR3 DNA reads TGCGCCAGCAGCCAAGAGTACGTTCCTACCTACGAGCAGTACTTC.

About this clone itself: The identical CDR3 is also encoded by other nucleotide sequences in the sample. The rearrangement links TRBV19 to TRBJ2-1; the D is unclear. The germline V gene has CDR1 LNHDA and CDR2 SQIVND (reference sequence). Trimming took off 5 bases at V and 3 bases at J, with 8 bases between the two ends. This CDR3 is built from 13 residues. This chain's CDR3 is CASSWDIYNEQFF. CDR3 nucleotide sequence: TGTGCCAGTAGTTGGGATATCTACAATGAGCAGTTCTTC.

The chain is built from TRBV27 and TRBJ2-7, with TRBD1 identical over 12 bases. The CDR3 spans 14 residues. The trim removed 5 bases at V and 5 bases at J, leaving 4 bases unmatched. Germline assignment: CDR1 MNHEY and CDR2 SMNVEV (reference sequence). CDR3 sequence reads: CASSVGQGANEQYF. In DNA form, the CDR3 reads TGTGCCAGCAGTGTGGGACAGGGGGCAAACGAGCAGTACTTC.

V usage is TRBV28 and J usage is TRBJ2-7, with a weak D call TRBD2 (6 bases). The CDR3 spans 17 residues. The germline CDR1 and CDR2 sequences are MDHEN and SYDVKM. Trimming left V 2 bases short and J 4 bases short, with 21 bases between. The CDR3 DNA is TGTGCCAGCAGTTTAGCCACGGGAGTCATGGCCCCATACGAGCAGTACTTC. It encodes CASSLATGVMAPYEQYF.

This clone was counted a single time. CDR3 nucleotides: TGTGCCAGCAGTTTGCTCGGACCGGCCAGTGAGCAGTTCTTC. Protein sequence: CASSLLGPASEQFF. This sequence joins TRBV27 and TRBJ2-1; no definite D call. The length of the CDR3 is 14 residues. Per the germline V gene, CDR1 is MNHEY and CDR2 is SMNVEV (reference sequence). The ends were cut back, 3 bases at V and 9 bases at J, with 15 bases in the middle.

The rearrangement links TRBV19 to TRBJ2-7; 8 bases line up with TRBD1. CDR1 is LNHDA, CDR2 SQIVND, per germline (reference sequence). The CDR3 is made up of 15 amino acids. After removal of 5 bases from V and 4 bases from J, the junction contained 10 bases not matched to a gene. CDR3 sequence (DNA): TGTGCCAGTAGTTCGCGGCCAGGGGGCCTTTACGAGCAGTACTTC. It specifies CASSSRPGGLYEQYF.

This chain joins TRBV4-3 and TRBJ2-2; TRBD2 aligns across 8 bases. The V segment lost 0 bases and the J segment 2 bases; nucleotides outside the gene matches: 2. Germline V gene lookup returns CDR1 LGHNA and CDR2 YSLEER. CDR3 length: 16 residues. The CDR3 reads CASSQELAVNTGELFF. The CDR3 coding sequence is TGCGCCAGCAGCCAAGAACTAGCGGTTAACACCGGGGAGCTGTTTTTT.

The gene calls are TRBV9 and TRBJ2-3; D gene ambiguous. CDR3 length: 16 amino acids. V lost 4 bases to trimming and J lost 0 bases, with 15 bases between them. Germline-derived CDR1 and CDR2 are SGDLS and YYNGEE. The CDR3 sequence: CASSQNADSSTDTQYF. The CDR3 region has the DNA TGTGCCAGCAGCCAAAACGCCGATTCTAGCACAGATACGCAGTATTTT. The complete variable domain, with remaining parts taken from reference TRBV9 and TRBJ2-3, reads DSGVTQTPKHLITATGQRVTLRCSPRSGDLSVYWYQQSLDQGLQFLIQYYNGEERAKGNILERFSAQQFPDLHSELNLSSLELGDSALYFCASSQNADSSTDTQYFGPGTRLTVL.

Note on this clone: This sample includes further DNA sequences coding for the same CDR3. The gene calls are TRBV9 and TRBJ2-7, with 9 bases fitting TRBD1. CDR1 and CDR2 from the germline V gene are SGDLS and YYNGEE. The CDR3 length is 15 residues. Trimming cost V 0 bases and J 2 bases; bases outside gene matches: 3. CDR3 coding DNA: TGTGCCAGCAGCGTAGGTGGACAGGGGACCTACGAGCAGTACTTC. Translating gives CASSVGGQGTYEQYF.

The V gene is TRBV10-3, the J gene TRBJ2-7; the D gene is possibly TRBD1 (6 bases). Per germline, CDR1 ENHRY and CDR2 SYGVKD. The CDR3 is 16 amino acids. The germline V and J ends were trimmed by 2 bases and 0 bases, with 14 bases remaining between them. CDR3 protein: CAISEGGRGNSYEQYF. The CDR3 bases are TGTGCCATCAGTGAGGGGGGCCGGGGCAACTCCTACGAGCAGTACTTC.

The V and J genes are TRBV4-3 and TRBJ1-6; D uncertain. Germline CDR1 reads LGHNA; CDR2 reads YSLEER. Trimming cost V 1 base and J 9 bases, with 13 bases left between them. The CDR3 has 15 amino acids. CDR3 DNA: TGCGCCAGCAGCCAAGTATACCTGGGCAGTTCACCCCTCCACTTT. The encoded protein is CASSQVYLGSSPLHF.

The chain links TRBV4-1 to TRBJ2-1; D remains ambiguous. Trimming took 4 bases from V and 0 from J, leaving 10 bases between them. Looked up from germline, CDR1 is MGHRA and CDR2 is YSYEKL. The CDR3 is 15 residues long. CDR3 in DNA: TGCGCCAGCAGCCTCACGACTCCCTCCTACAATGAGCAGTTCTTC. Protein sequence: CASSLTTPSYNEQFF.

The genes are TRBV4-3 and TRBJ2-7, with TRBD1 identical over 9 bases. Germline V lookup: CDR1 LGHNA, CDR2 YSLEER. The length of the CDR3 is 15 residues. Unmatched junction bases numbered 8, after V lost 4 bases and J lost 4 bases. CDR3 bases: TGCGCCAGCAGCCCAGGACAGGGGACGACATACGAGCAGTACTTC. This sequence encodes CASSPGQGTTYEQYF.

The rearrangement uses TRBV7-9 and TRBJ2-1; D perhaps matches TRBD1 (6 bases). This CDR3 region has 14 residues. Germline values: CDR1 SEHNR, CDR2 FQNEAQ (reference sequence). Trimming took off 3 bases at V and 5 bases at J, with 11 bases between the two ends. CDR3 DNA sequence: TGTGCCAGCAGCTTCGATCCAGGGGACAATGAGCAGTTCTTC. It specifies CASSFDPGDNEQFF.

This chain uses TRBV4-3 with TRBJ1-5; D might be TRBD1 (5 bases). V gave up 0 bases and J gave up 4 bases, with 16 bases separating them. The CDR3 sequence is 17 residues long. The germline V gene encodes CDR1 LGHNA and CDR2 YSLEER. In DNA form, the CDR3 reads TGCGCCAGCAGCCAAGAAGGTCCGGGACGGATAAATCAGCCCCAGCATTTT. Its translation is CASSQEGPGRINQPQHF.